A selection of T cell receptor beta chains follows, all from one sample in a study of blood T cell repertoires in COVID-19. TCRdb keeps only in-frame clones here, not all; method: immunoSEQ multiplex PCR. The profile shows about 36,000 clones, around four fifths of them singletons. Source material: peripheral blood. These receptors all stem from a human donor in a cohort sampled during active or convalescent COVID-19. The donor label of this sample is uncertain. Each CDR3 is given with its conserved first and last residue. Each record gives: D gene, V gene, J gene, clone size, CDR3 DNA, CDR3 protein. The D gene is left open where the match is weak. Some rows mark clone size as missing; the rest say once, few, many or name a class of expanded clone.

NA,TRBV5-6,TRBJ1-1,NA,TGTGCCAGCAGCTTGGTGAGGGCCACTGAAGCTTTCTTT,CASSLVRATEAFF
NA,TRBV3-1/TRBV3-2,TRBJ1-2,NA,TGTGCCAGCAGCCAAGATCAACCGGGACAACACATAACCTTC,CASSQDQPGQHITF
NA,TRBV29-1,TRBJ1-1,NA,TGCAGCGTCTACCGCGGACGGGATGAAGCTTTCTTT,CSVYRGRDEAFF
NA,TRBV24-1,TRBJ1-2,NA,TGTGCCACCAGTGACCAAAATTATGGCTACACCTTC,CATSDQNYGYTF
NA,TRBV5-1,TRBJ1-4,NA,TGCGCCAGCAGCTTAGGGGGTTATGCAACTAATGAAAAACTGTTTTTT,CASSLGGYATNEKLFF
NA,TRBV7-9,TRBJ2-3,NA,TGTGCCAGCAGCTTGACAGGCACAGATACGCAGTATTTT,CASSLTGTDTQYF
NA,TRBV5-5,TRBJ2-3,few,TGTGCCAGCAGCTTGTTGGCAGGTAGGACAGATACGCAGTATTTT,CASSLLAGRTDTQYF
TRBD1,TRBV19,TRBJ2-2,NA,TGTGCCAGTTATGACAGGGGAAGGAACACCGGGGAGCTGTTTTTT,CASYDRGRNTGELFF
TRBD1,TRBV7-8,TRBJ1-2,NA,TGTGCCAGCAGCTTAGCGAGAGGGGGCGACTATGGCTACACCTTC,CASSLARGGDYGYTF
NA,TRBV3-1/TRBV3-2,TRBJ2-1,NA,TGTGCCAGCAGCTCCGGGGCCTACAATGAGCAGTTCTTC,CASSSGAYNEQFF
TRBD1,TRBV7-6,TRBJ1-4,NA,TGTGCCAGCAGCTTAGCTGACAGGGGGGAAAAACTGTTTTTT,CASSLADRGEKLFF
TRBD2,TRBV7-2,TRBJ2-3,NA,TGTGCCAGCAGCTTATCACTAGCGGGAGGCGCAGATACGCAGTATTTT,CASSLSLAGGADTQYF
NA,TRBV6-5,TRBJ1-6,NA,TGTGCCACTGGAGACTCCTATAATTCACCCCTCCACTTT,CATGDSYNSPLHF
TRBD1,TRBV13,TRBJ1-5,NA,TGTGCCAGCAGCGCGGCCGGGACAGGGAATCAGCCCCAGCATTTT,CASSAAGTGNQPQHF
NA,TRBV7-3,TRBJ2-3,once,TGTGCCAGCAGCTTAGTCGGCAGGGGAGATACGCAGTATTTT,CASSLVGRGDTQYF
NA,TRBV5-1,TRBJ2-1,NA,TGCGCCAGCAGCTTGAGCGGTTCCTACAATGAGCAGTTCTTC,CASSLSGSYNEQFF
TRBD1,TRBV16,TRBJ1-5,NA,TGTGCCAGCAGCCAGGCCGGGACAGGGAACAATCAGCCCCAGCATTTT,CASSQAGTGNNQPQHF
TRBD1,TRBV5-1,TRBJ1-2,NA,TGCGCCAGCAGCGCGGACAGGGTTCTCTATGGCTACACCTTC,CASSADRVLYGYTF
NA,TRBV6-5,TRBJ1-5,NA,TGTGCCAGCAGTATCCGGGAGGGTCAGCCCCAGCATTTT,CASSIREGQPQHF
NA,TRBV29-1,TRBJ1-1,NA,TGCAGCGTTGCTGACAGGCCGAACACTGAAGCTTTCTTT,CSVADRPNTEAFF
TRBD2,TRBV5-4,TRBJ2-2,once,TGTGCCAGCAGCTGGGGACTAGCGGGAGGGACCGGGGAGCTGTTTTTT,CASSWGLAGGTGELFF
NA,TRBV5-6,TRBJ2-5,NA,TGTGCCAGCAGCTGGGACACACAAGAGACCCAGTACTTC,CASSWDTQETQYF
NA,TRBV11-2,TRBJ2-5,NA,TGTGCCAGCAGCATCCGACTGAGCCAAGAGACCCAGTACTTC,CASSIRLSQETQYF
NA,TRBV3-1/TRBV3-2,TRBJ1-2,NA,TGTGCCAGCAGCCAGGTGCCCAGGGAACGTGGCTACACCTTC,CASSQVPRERGYTF
NA,TRBV19,TRBJ1-2,NA,TGTGCTACCTCGATCGAAGGGGTGTATGGCTACACCTTC,CATSIEGVYGYTF
NA,TRBV29-1,TRBJ2-5,once,TGCAGCGTTGATAGTTCGGCGGGGCAGACCCAGTACTTC,CSVDSSAGQTQYF
NA,TRBV11-2,TRBJ2-1,NA,TGTGCCAGCAGCTCCAACTCGAACAATGAGCAGTTCTTC,CASSSNSNNEQFF
TRBD2,TRBV6-5,TRBJ2-3,NA,TGTGCCAGCAGCCCACTAGCGGGAGGGGCAGATACGCAGTATTTT,CASSPLAGGADTQYF
TRBD1,TRBV19,TRBJ1-6,NA,TGTGCCAGTAGTATAGATCACGGAGACAGGGGTTCACCCCTCCACTTT,CASSIDHGDRGSPLHF
NA,TRBV2,TRBJ2-7,NA,TGTGCCAGCAACAAAGACTCCTACGAGCAGTACTTC,CASNKDSYEQYF
TRBD2,TRBV5-1,TRBJ2-2,NA,TGCGCCAGCAGCGACCCGGGACTAGCGGGAGGGCCCGGGGAGCTGTTTTTT,CASSDPGLAGGPGELFF
TRBD1,TRBV24-1,TRBJ2-1,NA,TGTGCCACCAGTGCCCCGGGACAGGGGGGCAATGAGCAGTTCTTC,CATSAPGQGGNEQFF
NA,TRBV19,TRBJ1-5,NA,TGTGCCAGTAGTGGCGGCCCTCATCAGCCCCAGCATTTT,CASSGGPHQPQHF
TRBD2,TRBV6-5,TRBJ2-1,NA,TGTGCCACCAATAAAGGGCTAGCGGGAGCCAATGAGCAGTTCTTC,CATNKGLAGANEQFF
TRBD2,TRBV24-1,TRBJ2-3,NA,TGTGCCACTTCCCTAGCGGGAGTGGCAGATACGCAGTATTTT,CATSLAGVADTQYF
TRBD1,TRBV24-1,TRBJ2-5,NA,TGTGCCACCAGTGATTCCCCTGGGACAGCCCAAGAGACCCAGTACTTC,CATSDSPGTAQETQYF
TRBD2,TRBV7-9,TRBJ2-1,NA,TGTGCCAGCAGCTTAGATGGACTAGCGGTCCTAACTGAGCAGTTCTTC,CASSLDGLAVLTEQFF
TRBD1,TRBV19,TRBJ1-4,NA,TGTGCCAGTAGCCCCGGGACAGGGAATGAAAAACTGTTTTTT,CASSPGTGNEKLFF
NA,TRBV29-1,TRBJ1-1,NA,TGCAGCGTTCGGGAGGGCCTCATGAACACTGAAGCTTTCTTT,CSVREGLMNTEAFF
NA,TRBV30,TRBJ1-3,NA,TGTGCCTGGAGTGTACAACAGGGAAACACCATATATTTT,CAWSVQQGNTIYF
TRBD1,TRBV30,TRBJ1-5,many,TGTGCCTGGAGTTTGACAGGGGGCGGTCAGCCCCAGCATTTT,CAWSLTGGGQPQHF
NA,TRBV9,TRBJ1-6,NA,TGTGCCAGCAGCGTATCTTATGAGCAGGGGCAGAATTCACCCCTCCACTTT,CASSVSYEQGQNSPLHF
TRBD2,TRBV27,TRBJ2-1,NA,TGTGCCAGCAGTTTATGGGGAGGGCGGGAGCAGTTCTTC,CASSLWGGREQFF
NA,TRBV7-2,TRBJ1-3,NA,TGTGCCAGCAGCCAGTTTGAGGACACCATATATTTT,CASSQFEDTIYF
TRBD1,TRBV19,TRBJ1-5,NA,TGTGCCAGTAGTATCGGGACAGGGGGATATCAGCCCCAGCATTTT,CASSIGTGGYQPQHF